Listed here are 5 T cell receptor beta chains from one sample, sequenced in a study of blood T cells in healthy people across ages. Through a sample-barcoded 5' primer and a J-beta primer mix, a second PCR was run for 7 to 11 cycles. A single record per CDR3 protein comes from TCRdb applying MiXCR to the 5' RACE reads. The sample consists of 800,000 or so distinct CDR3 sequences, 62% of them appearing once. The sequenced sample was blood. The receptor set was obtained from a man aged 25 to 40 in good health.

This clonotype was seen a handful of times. Here the CDR3 DNA reads TGTGCCAGCAGGAAACAGGGGAACACTGAAGCTTTCTTT. It specifies CASRKQGNTEAFF. The V call is TRBV12-3 or TRBV12-4, the J call TRBJ1-1, with TRBD1 as a possible D gene (6 bases). The CDR3 consists of 13 residues. V lost 6 bases and J lost 1, with 9 bases in between.

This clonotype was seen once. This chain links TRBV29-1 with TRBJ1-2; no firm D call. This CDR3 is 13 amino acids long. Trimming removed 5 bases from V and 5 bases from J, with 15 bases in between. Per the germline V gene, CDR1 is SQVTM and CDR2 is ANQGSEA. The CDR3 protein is CSVLGIEEYGYTF. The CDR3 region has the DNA TGCAGCGTTTTGGGGATAGAGGAGTATGGCTACACCTTC.

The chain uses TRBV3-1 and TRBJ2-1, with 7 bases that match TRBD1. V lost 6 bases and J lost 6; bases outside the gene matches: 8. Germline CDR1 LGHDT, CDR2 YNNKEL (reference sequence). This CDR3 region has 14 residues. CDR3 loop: CASRPLGTVNEQFF. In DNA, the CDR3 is TGTGCCAGCAGACCACTAGGGACAGTCAATGAGCAGTTCTTC.

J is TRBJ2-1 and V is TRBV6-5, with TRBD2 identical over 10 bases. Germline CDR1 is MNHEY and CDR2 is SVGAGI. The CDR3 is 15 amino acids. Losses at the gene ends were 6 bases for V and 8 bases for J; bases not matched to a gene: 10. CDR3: CASRSGSGGDDEQFF. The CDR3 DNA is TGTGCCAGCAGAAGCGGAAGCGGGGGGGACGATGAGCAGTTCTTC.

Written as DNA, the CDR3 is TGCGCCAGCAGAAAAGGGGGCGTCGGGTTTTACAATGAGCAGTTCTTC. Translation: CASRKGGVGFYNEQFF. The genes are TRBV5-1 and TRBJ2-1; TRBD1 matches 7 bases. CDR3 length: 16 amino acids. Germline trimming cut 5 bases from V and 4 bases from J; bases unmatched to any gene: 12. CDR1 and CDR2 from the germline V gene are SGHRS and YFSETQ.